This passage covers 10 T cell receptor beta chains from one sample sequenced in a study of regulatory T cells in long-lasting Graves disease. Construction of TCR beta libraries relied on iRepertoire HTBI primers and on Arm-PCR targeting CDR3 regions. TCRdb reanalysed the multiplex PCR reads using MiXCR and keeps one entry per CDR3 protein. This repertoire shows a few hundred thousand distinct CDR3 sequences, around 23% found once; its top ten account for roughly an eighth. Time point indicated: persistent/refractory GD, antithyroid drugs over 5 years with positive TRAb. PBMC-extracted RNA yielded the TCR library. Sample: peripheral blood mononuclear cells (PBMCs), taken when the disease was refractory, from a patient treated with antithyroid drugs. Receptors were obtained from a female donor with Graves disease.

This clonotype was found many times. The gene calls are TRBV11-1 and TRBJ2-5; perhaps TRBD1 as D (6 bases). Deletions cut 6 bases from V and 5 bases from J, with 13 bases between. This CDR3 comprises 13 residues. CDR1 is SGHAT and CDR2 is FQDESV in the germline V gene (reference sequence). This CDR3 reads CASSSRQVETQYF. The CDR3 nucleotides read TGTGCCAGCAGTTCTAGACAGGTCGAGACCCAGTACTTC.

The chain employs TRBV6-1 and TRBJ1-6, with D uncertain. Germline values: CDR1 MNHNS, CDR2 SASEGT. This CDR3 is 15 amino acids long. The V and J ends lost 3 bases and 2 bases respectively, with 8 bases between them. CDR3 DNA: TGTGCCAGCAGTGACCTCGGACCCTATAATTCACCCCTCCACTTT. It is translated as CASSDLGPYNSPLHF.

The chain is built from TRBV2 and TRBJ2-1; 7 nucleotides align to TRBD2. Trimming at V came to 4 bases and at J to 3 bases, leaving 6 bases not matched to a gene. The length of the CDR3 is 15 residues. Per germline, CDR1 SNHLY and CDR2 FYNNEI. The chain's CDR3 is CASSGARDYYNEQFF. The CDR3, as DNA: TGTGCCAGCAGTGGGGCCCGGGACTACTACAATGAGCAGTTCTTC.

This clonotype was counted between two and nine times. The rearrangement uses TRBV20-1 and TRBJ2-2, with 10 bases identical to TRBD2. The CDR3 spans 16 residues. Trimming removed 4 bases from V and 5 bases from J; junction bases left unmatched: 10. Germline V gene sequence: CDR1 DFQATT, CDR2 SNEGSKA (reference sequence). Here the CDR3 reads CSAIIAGGPRTGELFF. The CDR3, as DNA: TGCAGTGCTATCATAGCGGGAGGTCCAAGGACCGGGGAGCTGTTTTTT.

This clonotype was recorded at least ten times. The rearrangement links TRBV6-1 to TRBJ1-6, with D possibly matching TRBD1 (5 bases). V shed 10 bases and J shed 3 bases, with 19 bases lying between them. Germline V gene sequence: CDR1 MNHNS, CDR2 SASEGT. The CDR3 spans 16 residues. CDR3 loop: CAIHNTGTDYNSPLHF. The DNA of the CDR3 is TGTGCCATCCATAATACCGGGACGGACTATAATTCACCCCTCCACTTT.

The sample holds a few counts of this clonotype. The chain is built from TRBV5-1 and TRBJ2-7, with TRBD1 identical over 7 bases. Germline V CDR1 and CDR2: SGHRS, YFSETQ. J gave up 5 bases and V 0 bases, and 5 bases lay outside the gene matches. This CDR3 region has 14 residues. CDR3 nucleotides: TGCGCCAGCAGCTTGGGGACAGGACCCCACGAGCAGTACTTC. Its protein is CASSLGTGPHEQYF. Supplemented by reference TRBV5-1 and TRBJ2-7, the full variable domain reads KAGVTQTPRYLIKTRGQQVTLSCSPISGHRSVSWYQQTPGQGLQFLFEYFSETQRNKGNFPGRFSGRQFSNSRSEMNVSTLELGDSALYLCASSLGTGPHEQYFGPGTRLTVT.

This clonotype was recorded many times. CDR3 nucleotides: TGTGCCAGCAGTTACAGGGGGATTGGCTACACCTTC. Protein sequence: CASSYRGIGYTF. V gene TRBV6-2 or TRBV6-3 combines with J gene TRBJ1-2; possible D gene TRBD1, 6 bases. The ends were cut back, 2 bases at V and 7 bases at J, with 8 bases in the middle. This CDR3 spans 12 amino acids. Germline values: CDR1 MNHEY, CDR2 SVGEGT.

This clonotype was seen many times. CDR3 protein: CSVEQGGPGEQYF. The CDR3 nucleotides read TGCAGCGTTGAACAGGGCGGGCCGGGCGAGCAGTACTTC. This chain connects TRBV29-1 to TRBJ2-7; D tentatively fits TRBD1 or TRBD2 (5 bases each). The ends were cut back, 2 bases at V and 6 bases at J, with 14 bases in the middle. The CDR3 covers 13 residues. Looked up from germline, CDR1 is SQVTM and CDR2 is ANQGSEA.

This chain connects TRBV4-1 to TRBJ2-7; 8 nucleotides align to TRBD1. The CDR3 is 15 residues long. V shed 4 bases, J shed 5 bases, and the junction held 10 bases outside the gene matches. Per the germline V gene, CDR1 is MGHRA and CDR2 is YSYEKL. The CDR3, as DNA: TGCGCCAGCAGCCCCGGACAGGGCCATTGGGACGAGCAGTACTTC. Translation gives CASSPGQGHWDEQYF.

This clonotype was recorded many times. The CDR3 DNA is TGTGCCAGCAGCCCAATGACAGCAACTAATGAAAAACTGTTTTTT. Its translation is CASSPMTATNEKLFF. The genes are TRBV2 and TRBJ1-4; D possibly corresponds to TRBD1 (5 bases). The CDR3 covers 15 residues. V was shortened by 6 bases and J by 0 bases, with 11 bases between the two germline ends. Germline values: CDR1 SNHLY, CDR2 FYNNEI.